These 11 T cell receptor beta chains were sequenced from one sample in a study of response to subunit inactivated influenza vaccine. TCRdb reanalysed the RT-PCR reads using MiXCR and keeps one entry per CDR3 protein. The sample holds about 650,000 distinct CDR3 sequences, approximately 15% seen once. The sequenced sample was PBMCs from blood, obtained 11 to 12 days after vaccination. The origin of the receptors is a man aged 50 to 60 who received an inactivated influenza vaccine.

This clonotype was observed a handful of times. The V call is TRBV20-1, the J call TRBJ1-1; 7 nucleotides agree with TRBD1. The CDR3 is 13 amino acids. Germline V gives CDR1 DFQATT, CDR2 SNEGSKA (reference sequence). V lost 2 bases and J lost 8; bases outside the gene matches: 8. The CDR3 DNA sequence: TGCAGTGCTAGAATGGGAGGGGGCCCCGAAGCTTTCTTT. It codes for CSARMGGGPEAFF.

The chain links TRBV20-1 to TRBJ2-7, with D perhaps being TRBD1 or TRBD2 (5 bases each). The CDR3 spans 10 residues. V was trimmed by 4 bases and J by 13 bases, leaving 14 bases between them. The germline V gene encodes CDR1 DFQATT and CDR2 SNEGSKA (reference sequence). Here the CDR3 reads CSAKEDIAYF. CDR3 DNA sequence: TGCAGTGCTAAGGAGGACATCGCATACTTC.

The V and J genes are TRBV7-2 and TRBJ2-1; D possibly corresponds to TRBD2 (7 bases). CDR1 is SGHTA, CDR2 FQGNSA, per germline. The V and J ends lost 2 bases and 9 bases respectively, with 17 bases between them. This CDR3 has 15 amino acids. In DNA form, the CDR3 reads TGTGCCAGCAGCTTAAAACCCCGAGGGGGGGGTGAGCAGTTCTTC. It specifies CASSLKPRGGGEQFF.

The chain is built from TRBV4-1 and TRBJ2-3; the match to TRBD1 covers 8 bases. Germline V gene sequence: CDR1 MGHRA, CDR2 YSYEKL. Unmatched junction bases numbered 1, after V lost 2 bases and J lost 0 bases. The CDR3 is 15 residues long. In DNA, the CDR3 is TGCGCCAGCAGCCAACGACAGGGGAGCACAGATACGCAGTATTTT. Protein: CASSQRQGSTDTQYF.

The CDR3 nucleotides read TGCAGTGCTAGGGTACAGGGGGCGAGGACTGAAGCTTTCTTT. Amino acids: CSARVQGARTEAFF. The V call is TRBV20-1, the J call TRBJ1-1; 9 nucleotides line up with TRBD1. CDR1 DFQATT and CDR2 SNEGSKA come from the germline V gene (reference sequence). The V gene end was trimmed by 3 bases and the J gene end by 5 bases; junction bases not matched to a gene: 7. CDR3 length equals 14 residues.

The rearrangement links TRBV2 to TRBJ2-7, with TRBD1 matching over 8 bases. Germline V lookup: CDR1 SNHLY, CDR2 FYNNEI. This CDR3 region has 14 residues. The V segment lost 2 bases and the J segment 6 bases; nucleotides outside the gene matches: 6. The CDR3 nucleotides are TGTGCCAGCAGTGAACCCCAGGGGGCTGGCGAGCAGTACTTC. The encoded protein is CASSEPQGAGEQYF.

There are a few counts of this clonotype. The chain recombines TRBV7-9 with TRBJ1-4; 8 bases line up with TRBD1. This CDR3 region has 14 residues. From germline, CDR1 is SEHNR and CDR2 FQNEAQ (reference sequence). V was clipped by 1 base and J by 7 bases; unmatched bases: 2. CDR3 residues: CASSLGQGAEKLFF. The CDR3 bases are TGTGCCAGCAGCTTAGGGCAGGGGGCTGAAAAACTGTTTTTT.

The chain joins TRBV10-2 to TRBJ2-2; 11 bases align to TRBD2. The CDR3 extends over 17 amino acids. V was clipped by 7 bases and J by 3 bases; unmatched bases: 10. The germline V gene has CDR1 WSHSY and CDR2 SAAADI. CDR3 loop: CASTSPTSGGHTGELFF. In DNA, the CDR3 is TGCGCCAGCACCAGCCCCACTAGCGGGGGCCACACCGGGGAGCTGTTTTTT.

This clonotype was counted a few times. This chain connects TRBV14 to TRBJ2-3; D is uncertain. The length of the CDR3 is 13 residues. V was pared by 0 bases and J by 4 bases, with 5 bases between. The germline gives CDR1 SGHDN, CDR2 FVKESK. Here the CDR3 reads CASSQEFSDTQYF. CDR3 nucleotides: TGTGCCAGCAGCCAAGAGTTCTCAGATACGCAGTATTTT.

The gene calls are TRBV28 and TRBJ2-5, with 7 bases aligning to TRBD2. Germline values: CDR1 MDHEN, CDR2 SYDVKM. The CDR3 consists of 16 residues. The trim removed 6 bases at V and 4 bases at J, leaving 14 bases unmatched. This CDR3 reads CASSLGGLSGTETQYF. The CDR3 region has the DNA TGTGCCAGCAGCTTGGGGGGACTAAGTGGGACAGAGACCCAGTACTTC.

This clonotype was observed once. As DNA, the CDR3 is TGCGCCAGCAGCTGGAGGGCGGATCCCGGGGAGCTGTTTTTT. This encodes CASSWRADPGELFF. The chain joins TRBV5-1 to TRBJ2-2; D perhaps matches TRBD2 (6 bases). CDR3 length: 14 residues. In germline, CDR1 is SGHRS, CDR2 YFSETQ. The V end lost 3 bases, the J end lost 6 bases, and 12 bases lay between the germline ends.